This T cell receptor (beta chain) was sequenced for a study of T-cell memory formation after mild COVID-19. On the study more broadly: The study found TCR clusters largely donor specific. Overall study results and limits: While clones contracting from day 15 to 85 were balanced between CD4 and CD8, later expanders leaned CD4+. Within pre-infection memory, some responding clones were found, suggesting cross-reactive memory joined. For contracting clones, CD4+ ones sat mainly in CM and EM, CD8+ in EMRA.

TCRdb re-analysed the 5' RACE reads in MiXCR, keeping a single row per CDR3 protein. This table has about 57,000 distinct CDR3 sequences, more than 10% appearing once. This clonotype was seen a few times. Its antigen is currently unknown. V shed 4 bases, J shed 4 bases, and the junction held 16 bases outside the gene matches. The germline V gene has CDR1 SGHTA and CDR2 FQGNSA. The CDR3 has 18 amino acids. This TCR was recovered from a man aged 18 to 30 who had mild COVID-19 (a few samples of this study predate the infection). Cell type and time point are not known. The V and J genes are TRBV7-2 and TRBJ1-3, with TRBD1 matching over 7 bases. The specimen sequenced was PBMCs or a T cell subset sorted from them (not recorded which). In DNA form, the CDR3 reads TGTGCCAGCAGCTATAGGGTCCGGGACAGTGCTGTAGGAAACACCATATATTTT. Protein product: CASSYRVRDSAVGNTIYF.